Listed below are T cell receptor beta chains from one sample, sequenced in a study of T-cell memory formation after mild COVID-19. MiXCR, applied by TCRdb to the 5' RACE reads, yields one record per CDR3 protein. The sample lists roughly 160,000 distinct CDR3 sequences; 11% were seen once. Sequencing used PBMCs or a T cell subset sorted from them (not recorded which). These receptors came from a man aged 18 to 29 who had mild COVID-19 (a few samples of this study predate the infection). Cell type and time point are not known. The CDR3 runs from the conserved cysteine through the conserved F or W. The D gene is left open where the match is weak. The size of a clone is reported for some rows only, either as once, few or many, or as a class for expanded clones.

abundance	len	d_gene	v_gene	j_gene	CDR3nt	CDR3aa
.	13	TRBD1	TRBV6-2/TRBV6-3	TRBJ2-4	TGTGCCAGCAGTAGACAGGGGAGAAACATTCAGTACTTC	CASSRQGRNIQYF
.	15	TRBD1	TRBV24-1	TRBJ2-3	TGTGCCACCAGCGATGGGGCAGGGGGCGCAGATACGCAGTATTTT	CATSDGAGGADTQYF
.	13	TRBD1	TRBV18	TRBJ1-2	TGTGCCAGCTCGGTCTACGAGGACAGGGCCTACACCTTC	CASSVYEDRAYTF
few	12	.	TRBV12-3/TRBV12-4	TRBJ2-6	TGTGCCAGCTCCCCTGGGGCCAACGTCCTGACTTTC	CASSPGANVLTF
few	14	.	TRBV28	TRBJ2-1	TGTGCCAGCAGTTCCCCCGGCGGGCGGTATGAGCAGTTCTTC	CASSSPGGRYEQFF
few	16	TRBD2	TRBV6-5	TRBJ2-7	TGTGCCAGCAGTTACTCGCTAGCGGGGTCGACCTACGAGCAGTACTTC	CASSYSLAGSTYEQYF
few	17	TRBD1	TRBV6-2/TRBV6-3	TRBJ2-2	TGTGCCAGCAGACCGGGACAGGGGGCGCGGTACACCGGGGAGCTGTTTTTT	CASRPGQGARYTGELFF
.	14	TRBD2	TRBV20-1	TRBJ2-1	TGCAGTGCTCTGGGACTAGCGGTCCACAATGAGCAGTTCTTC	CSALGLAVHNEQFF
few	14	.	TRBV9	TRBJ2-1	TGTGCCAGCAGCGTAGGTCCGGGATCCAATGAGCAGTTCTTC	CASSVGPGSNEQFF
.	14	.	TRBV5-1	TRBJ1-2	TGCGCCAGCAGCAGGGGGGACGGCAACTATGGCTACTCCTTC	CASSRGDGNYGYSF
few	15	.	TRBV9	TRBJ2-2	TGTGCCAGCAGCTCCCGAGGTGGGGCAGCCGGGGAGCTGTTTTTT	CASSSRGGAAGELFF
many	11	.	TRBV5-6	TRBJ2-1	TGTGCCAGCAGCCACTACAATGAGCAGTTCTTC	CASSHYNEQFF
few	13	TRBD1	TRBV19	TRBJ1-1	TGTGCCAGTAGTGGCGACAGGGGGCCTGAAGCTTTCTTT	CASSGDRGPEAFF
few	15	.	TRBV6-5	TRBJ1-3	TGTGCCAGCAGCCAGGTTAGGGGGTCTGGAAACACCATATATTTT	CASSQVRGSGNTIYF
few	14	.	TRBV12-3/TRBV12-4	TRBJ1-5	TGTGCCAGCAGTTTCTCAGCCGGGAATCAGCCCCAGCATTTT	CASSFSAGNQPQHF
few	15	TRBD1	TRBV7-2	TRBJ2-1	TGTGCCAGCAGCTCCGGGGACAGGAGGTACAATGAGCAGTTCTTC	CASSSGDRRYNEQFF
.	15	TRBD1	TRBV10-3	TRBJ2-1	TGTGCCACAGGACAGGGTCCCGAATATTACAATGAGCAGTTCTTC	CATGQGPEYYNEQFF
.	12	.	TRBV6-1	TRBJ2-3	TGTGCCAGCAGTTCACAGGCAGATACGCAGTATTTT	CASSSQADTQYF
.	15	.	TRBV4-2	TRBJ1-5	TGTGCCAGCAGCCACCCGGGACGGCAAAATCAGCCCCAGCATTTT	CASSHPGRQNQPQHF
.	17	TRBD1	TRBV5-1	TRBJ2-3	TGCGCCAGCAGCTTAGAAGGGAGAGCCGACAGGGCCGATACGCAGTATTTT	CASSLEGRADRADTQYF
many	14	.	TRBV12-3/TRBV12-4	TRBJ2-3	TGTGCCAGCAGTTTAGAAGGGCAACTGGGTACGCAGTATTTT	CASSLEGQLGTQYF
many	16	TRBD2	TRBV20-1	TRBJ2-3	TGCAGTGCACATTCCAGGGCTAGCGGGGGCACAGATACGCAGTATTTT	CSAHSRASGGTDTQYF
few	11	.	TRBV6-2/TRBV6-3	TRBJ1-2	TGTGCCAGCAGTTGGGCGAGGGGCTACACCTTC	CASSWARGYTF
few	13	TRBD1	TRBV12-5	TRBJ1-2	TGTGCTAGTGGTTCGGACAGGGTAAAAGGCTACACCTTC	CASGSDRVKGYTF
few	15	TRBD1	TRBV5-1	TRBJ1-6	TGCGCCAGCAGCTTTAAGGGACAGGGGGATTCACCCCTCCACTTT	CASSFKGQGDSPLHF
.	16	.	TRBV15	TRBJ1-3	TGTGCCACCAGCGCTGAGCCCCCCGGACCCGTGTGGGACATATATTTT	CATSAEPPGPVWDIYF
many	15	.	TRBV4-1	TRBJ1-5	TGCGCCAGCAGCCAAGATCCAGGAGGATATCAGCCCCAGCATTTT	CASSQDPGGYQPQHF
few	17	.	TRBV6-5	TRBJ1-5	TGTGCCAGCACCATCCCGAAGGGCAGGTCGGCGGGTCAGCCCCAGCATTTT	CASTIPKGRSAGQPQHF